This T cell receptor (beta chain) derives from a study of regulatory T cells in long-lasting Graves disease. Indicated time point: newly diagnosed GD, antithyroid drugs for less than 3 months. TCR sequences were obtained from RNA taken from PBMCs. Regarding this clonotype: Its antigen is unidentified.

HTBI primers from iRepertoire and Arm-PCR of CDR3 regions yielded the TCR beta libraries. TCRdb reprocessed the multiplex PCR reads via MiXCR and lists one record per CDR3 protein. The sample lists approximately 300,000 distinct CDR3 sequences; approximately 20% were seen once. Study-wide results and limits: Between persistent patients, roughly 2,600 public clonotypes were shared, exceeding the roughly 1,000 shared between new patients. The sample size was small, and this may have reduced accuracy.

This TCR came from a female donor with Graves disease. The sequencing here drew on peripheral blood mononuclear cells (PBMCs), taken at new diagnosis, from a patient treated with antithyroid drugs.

The DNA for the CDR3 is TGTGCCAGCAGACAGGGGTCCAGCTCCTACGAGCAGTACTTC. Its translation is CASRQGSSSYEQYF. This chain uses TRBV12-3 or TRBV12-4 with TRBJ2-7, with 7 bases identical to TRBD1. This CDR3 spans 14 amino acids. The V segment lost 6 bases and the J segment 0 bases; nucleotides outside the gene matches: 5.